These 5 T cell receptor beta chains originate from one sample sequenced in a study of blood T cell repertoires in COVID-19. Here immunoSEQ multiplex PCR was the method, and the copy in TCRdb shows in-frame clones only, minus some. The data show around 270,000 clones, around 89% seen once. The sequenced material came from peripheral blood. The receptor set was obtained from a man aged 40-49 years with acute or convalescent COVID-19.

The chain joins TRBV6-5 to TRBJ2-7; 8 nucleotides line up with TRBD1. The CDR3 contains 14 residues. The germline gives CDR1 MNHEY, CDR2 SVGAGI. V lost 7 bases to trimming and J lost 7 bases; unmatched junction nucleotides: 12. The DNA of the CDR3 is TGTGCCAGCAAACCGAGACAGGGGACTTGGGAGCAGTACTTC. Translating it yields CASKPRQGTWEQYF.

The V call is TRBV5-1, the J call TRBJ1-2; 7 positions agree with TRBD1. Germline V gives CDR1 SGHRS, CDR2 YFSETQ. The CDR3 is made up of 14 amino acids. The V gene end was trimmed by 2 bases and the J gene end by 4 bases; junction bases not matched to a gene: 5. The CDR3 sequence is CASSLGDRPYGYTF. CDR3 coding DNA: TGCGCCAGCAGCTTAGGGGACAGACCCTATGGCTACACCTTC.

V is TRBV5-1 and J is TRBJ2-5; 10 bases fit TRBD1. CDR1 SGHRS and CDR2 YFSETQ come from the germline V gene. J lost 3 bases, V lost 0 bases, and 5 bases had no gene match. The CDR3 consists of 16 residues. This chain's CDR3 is CASSLGQGALKETQYF. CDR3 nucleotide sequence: TGCGCCAGCAGCTTGGGACAGGGGGCTCTTAAAGAGACCCAGTACTTC.

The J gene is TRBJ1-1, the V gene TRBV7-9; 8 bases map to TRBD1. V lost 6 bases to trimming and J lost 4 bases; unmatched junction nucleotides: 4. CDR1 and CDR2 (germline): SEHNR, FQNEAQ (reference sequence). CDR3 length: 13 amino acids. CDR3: CASRGTGITEAFF. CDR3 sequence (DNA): TGTGCCAGCAGGGGGACAGGAATCACTGAAGCTTTCTTT.

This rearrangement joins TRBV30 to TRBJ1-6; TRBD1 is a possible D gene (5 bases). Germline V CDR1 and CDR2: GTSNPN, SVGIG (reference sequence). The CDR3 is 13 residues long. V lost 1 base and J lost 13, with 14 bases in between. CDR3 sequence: CAWSGQSLRPLHF. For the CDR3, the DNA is TGTGCCTGGAGTGGACAGTCTCTAAGGCCCCTCCACTTT.